This passage covers 7 T cell receptor beta chains from one sample sequenced in a study of vaccination and CD4 T cells after COVID-19 (dated by TCRdb to the early 2020s). No antigens are known for them. The protocol used for the library was PCR. Reads for this sample came from an Illumina iSeq 100. TCR sequencing of DNA from cultured CD4+ T cells used the Oncomine TCR Beta short-read assay at the Johns Hopkins FTIC core. TCRdb reworked the public reads: Q25 trimming with fastp, MiXCR clone assembly, productive beta chains retained. Identical CDR3 proteins give one entry, which carries the most common genes and DNA. Here the sample has tens of thousands of distinct CDR3 sequences; 35% to 40% occur a single time. The ten top clones hold 4.5% to 5% of the sample. The sample's treatment or condition label is to be understood as: roughly nine-day PBMC culture with coronavirus spike peptide pools or control peptides (ViraFEST assay).

The material was CD4+ T cells from blood, cultured in vitro, obtained before SARS-CoV-2 vaccination. The receptors originated from a human donor who had recovered from COVID-19.

This clonotype was observed a few times. V is TRBV7-2 and J is TRBJ2-3; D may be TRBD1 or TRBD2 (6 bases each). Trimming pared 5 bases from V and 0 bases from J, leaving 15 bases between. The CDR3 totals 16 residues. CDR1 is SGHTA and CDR2 is FQGNSA in the germline V gene. The CDR3 protein is CASSPSGDLSTDTQYF. DNA for the CDR3: TGTGCCAGCAGCCCGTCAGGGGACTTAAGCACAGATACGCAGTATTTT.

The chain has TRBV30 and TRBJ1-1; D uncertain. CDR3 size: 13 residues. The V gene's germline CDR1 is GTSNPN and CDR2 SVGIG (reference sequence). V shed 5 bases and J shed 1 base, with 11 bases lying between them. CDR3 sequence: CAWDSLGNTEAFF. CDR3 nucleotides: TGTGCCTGGGATTCCTTAGGGAACACTGAAGCTTTCTTT.

The chain joins TRBV28 to TRBJ1-1; no definite D call. The CDR3 length is 13 residues. Germline values: CDR1 MDHEN, CDR2 SYDVKM. V dropped 5 bases and J dropped 1 base, with 8 bases sitting between them. The CDR3 DNA reads as TGTGCCAGCAGTGGACGGTGGAACACTGAAGCTTTCTTT. Translating gives CASSGRWNTEAFF.

This clonotype occurred a few times. The rearrangement joins TRBV20-1 to TRBJ1-1; possible D gene TRBD1, 5 bases. The CDR3 is 14 residues long. CDR1 DFQATT and CDR2 SNEGSKA come from the germline V gene (reference sequence). The V gene lost 1 base and the J gene lost 5 bases, with 14 bases spanning the gap. CDR3: CSARAGQGRTEAFF. In DNA form, the CDR3 reads TGCAGTGCTAGAGCCGGGCAGGGACGGACTGAAGCTTTCTTT.

The CDR3 coding sequence is TGTGCCAGCAGTTATCAGGAGCGCGAAGCTTTCTTT. It translates to CASSYQEREAFF. The rearrangement joins TRBV6-2 or TRBV6-3 to TRBJ1-1, with D uncertain. V was trimmed by 3 bases and J by 8 bases, leaving 10 bases between them. The V gene's germline CDR1 is MNHEY and CDR2 SVGEGT. This CDR3 comprises 12 residues.

This chain joins TRBV5-6 and TRBJ2-5; the D is unclear. Germline CDR1 and CDR2: SGHDT and YYEEEE. This CDR3 is 13 amino acids long. V lost 4 bases to trimming and J lost 0 bases, with 7 bases between them. The CDR3 is CASSSINQETQYF. CDR3 nucleotides: TGTGCCAGCAGCAGCATAAACCAAGAGACCCAGTACTTC. Based on the CDR3 plus reference TRBV5-6 and TRBJ2-5, the full variable domain is DAGVTQSPTHLIKTRGQQVTLRCSPKSGHDTVSWYQQALGQGPQFIFQYYEEEERQRGNFPDRFSGHQFPNYSSELNVNALLLGDSALYLCASSSINQETQYFGPGTRLLVL.

This chain uses TRBV7-8 with TRBJ2-7, with TRBD1 identical over 7 bases. CDR3 length equals 15 residues. The V gene end was trimmed by 0 bases and the J gene end by 4 bases; junction bases not matched to a gene: 6. Germline CDR1 SGHVS, CDR2 FQNEAQ. The CDR3 region has the DNA TGTGCCAGCAGCTTAGCTTTCCAGGGGGATTACGAGCAGTACTTC. This encodes CASSLAFQGDYEQYF. The full variable domain, with the rest looked up from reference TRBV7-8 and TRBJ2-7, is GAGVSQSPRYKVAKRGQDVALRCDPISGHVSLFWYQQALGQGPEFLTYFQNEAQLDKSGLPSDRFFAERPEGSVSTLKIQRTQQEDSAVYLCASSLAFQGDYEQYFGPGTRLTVT.